This T cell receptor (beta chain) is drawn from a study of beta chain features in type 1 diabetes. Sorted CD4+ subsets: naive, central memory, regulatory, stem cell-like memory (CD45RO/CCR7/CD25/CD127/CD95/CD27 panel). The table lists this clone with a few counts. As yet, its antigen is unknown. Study-level points and caveats: Type 1 diabetes patients had fewer VDJ junction insertions and more deletions. All four CD4+ subsets from Type 1 diabetes patients carried moderately but significantly shorter TCRB CDR3s.

All of the isolated RNA was reverse transcribed, so expressed TCRB transcripts were sequenced. The protocol was immunoSEQ multiplex PCR, while the TCRdb copy is restricted to in-frame clones and leaves out a portion. This table has some 140,000 clones, around 8.8% appearing once. Per germline, CDR1 SNHLY and CDR2 FYNNEI. The CDR3 runs to 15 residues. Trimming at V came to 5 bases and at J to 7 bases, leaving 10 bases not matched to a gene. The V call is TRBV2, the J call TRBJ1-1; 10 nucleotides agree with TRBD1. The receptor was isolated from a man in his thirties or forties with type 1 diabetes. The sample comprised central memory CD4+ T cells from blood. CDR3 nucleotides: TGTGCCAGCAGTCGACCGGGACAGGGGTTGGATGAAGCTTTCTTT. It translates to CASSRPGQGLDEAFF.